Below are 18 T cell receptor beta chains sequenced from a single sample in a study of technical replicates of blood from several donors. Profiling relied on immunoSEQ multiplex PCR, and the TCRdb table lists in-frame clones only, not all of them. The sample yields approximately 73,000 clones, around 96% seen once. The sequencing sample was made of T cells isolated from PBMCs. Every receptor here comes from a human donor in good health.

This chain links TRBV5-1 with TRBJ2-1; no definite D call. The CDR3 spans 16 residues. V shed 2 bases and J shed 0 bases, with 12 bases lying between them. The V gene's germline CDR1 is SGHRS and CDR2 YFSETQ. The CDR3 nucleotides read TGCGCCAGCAGCTTCGCCGAACCGAGCTCCTACAATGAGCAGTTCTTC. Translated, it gives CASSFAEPSSYNEQFF.

The rearrangement joins TRBV9 to TRBJ2-1, with TRBD2 matching 11 bases. The CDR3 extends over 16 amino acids. In germline, CDR1 is SGDLS, CDR2 YYNGEE. J gave up 8 bases and V 0 bases, and 7 bases lay outside the gene matches. The CDR3 loop is CASSVDISGRAHEQFF. The CDR3 DNA follows: TGTGCCAGCAGCGTAGATATTAGCGGGAGGGCCCATGAGCAGTTCTTC.

The CDR3 reads CASSLDRANTDTQYF. The DNA of the CDR3 is TGTGCCAGCAGCTTAGACAGGGCAAACACAGATACGCAGTATTTT. V is TRBV11-3 and J is TRBJ2-3; maybe TRBD1 (5 bases). The germline V gene encodes CDR1 SGHNT and CDR2 YENEEA. Trimming removed 0 bases at V and 2 bases at J, with 9 bases between. The CDR3 loop spans 15 amino acids.

The J gene is TRBJ2-2, the V gene TRBV2; 9 nucleotides agree with TRBD2. V shed 10 bases and J 2 bases; nucleotides not matched to a gene: 5. The CDR3 totals 14 residues. Germline CDR1 and CDR2: SNHLY and FYNNEI. CDR3 region: CATLAGINTGELFF. DNA for the CDR3: TGTGCCACCCTAGCGGGAATTAACACCGGGGAGCTGTTTTTT.

This clone was detected only once. The rearrangement links TRBV6-1 to TRBJ2-7; maybe TRBD2 (5 bases). The CDR3 is made up of 13 amino acids. Germline CDR1 reads MNHNS; CDR2 reads SASEGT. The V end was cut by 9 bases, the J end by 3 bases, with 15 bases between. The CDR3: CASIKRGIYEQYF. The CDR3 DNA is TGTGCCAGTATCAAACGGGGTATCTACGAGCAGTACTTC.

The J gene is TRBJ1-4, the V gene TRBV10-3; weak D call: TRBD1 (5 bases). The germline CDR1 and CDR2 sequences are ENHRY and SYGVKD. The CDR3 totals 17 residues. The ends were cut back, 0 bases at V and 5 bases at J, with 16 bases in the middle. The CDR3 DNA reads TGTGCCATCAGTGAGTCCTTCTATGCAGGGTGGAATGAAAAACTGTTTTTT. It codes for CAISESFYAGWNEKLFF.

The chain links TRBV27 to TRBJ2-1; no firm D call. The V gene lost 2 bases and the J gene lost 7 bases, with 9 bases spanning the gap. This CDR3 is 13 amino acids long. Germline-derived CDR1 and CDR2 are MNHEY and SMNVEV (reference sequence). The CDR3 spells CASSLAYQNEQFF. The CDR3 nucleotides read TGTGCCAGCAGTTTAGCCTACCAAAATGAGCAGTTCTTC.

V usage is TRBV4-3 and J usage is TRBJ1-1; D uncertain. Per the germline V gene, CDR1 is LGHNA and CDR2 is YSLEER. V was clipped by 4 bases and J by 7 bases, with 16 bases between them. The CDR3 extends over 14 amino acids. The CDR3, as DNA: TGCGCCAGCAGCCCCCTGGGAGCTGTTGGTGAAGCTTTCTTT. This sequence encodes CASSPLGAVGEAFF.

The gene calls are TRBV9 and TRBJ1-2; D is perhaps TRBD1 (6 bases). V was trimmed by 0 bases and J by 8 bases, leaving 17 bases between them. Germline loops: CDR1 SGDLS, CDR2 YYNGEE. The CDR3 spans 15 residues. The CDR3 reads CASSVGRQAVGGYTF. As DNA, the CDR3 is TGTGCCAGCAGCGTAGGGAGACAGGCGGTAGGCGGCTACACCTTC.

This chain links TRBV7-2 with TRBJ1-5; 9 positions match TRBD1. The CDR3 is made up of 17 amino acids. J gave up 2 bases and V 2 bases, and 7 bases lay outside the gene matches. Germline V lookup: CDR1 SGHTA, CDR2 FQGNSA. In nucleotides, the CDR3 is TGTGCCAGCAGCTTAAGGCCACAGGGGGCGGGCAATCAGCCCCAGCATTTT. Encoded protein: CASSLRPQGAGNQPQHF.

The chain has TRBV15 and TRBJ2-7, with D possibly matching TRBD1 (6 bases). Germline assignment: CDR1 LNHNV and CDR2 YYDKDF (reference sequence). V lost 1 base, J lost 3 bases, and 13 bases lay in between. The CDR3 totals 15 residues. The CDR3 coding sequence is TGTGCCACCAGCAGAGTCCGGGACACATTCTACGAGCAGTACTTC. Translating gives CATSRVRDTFYEQYF.

The rearrangement links TRBV28 to TRBJ2-7; tentative D call: TRBD1 (6 bases). Trimming shortened V by 8 bases and J by 5 bases, and 19 bases separated the two germline ends. This CDR3 region has 14 residues. In germline, CDR1 is MDHEN, CDR2 SYDVKM. CDR3 nucleotides: TGTGCCAGCGGCCAGGGGCGTCTACTCGACGAGCAGTACTTC. Amino acids: CASGQGRLLDEQYF.

The rearrangement joins TRBV28 to TRBJ2-7, with 10 bases aligning to TRBD1. Germline trimming cut 6 bases from V and 9 bases from J; bases unmatched to any gene: 11. CDR1 and CDR2 (germline): MDHEN, SYDVKM. The CDR3 sequence is 14 residues long. The CDR3, as DNA: TGTGCCAGCAGCATTCCGGGACAGGGGATGGGGCAGTACTTC. Amino acids: CASSIPGQGMGQYF.

This chain uses TRBV5-6 with TRBJ2-2, with 9 bases aligning to TRBD2. Germline CDR1 is SGHDT and CDR2 is YYEEEE. After removal of 3 bases from V and 2 bases from J, the junction contained 11 bases not matched to a gene. The CDR3 totals 18 residues. CDR3 DNA: TGTGCCAGCAGCTCGATTTATGTTAGCGGGAGTAACACCGGGGAGCTGTTTTTT. It codes for CASSSIYVSGSNTGELFF.

This clone showed up just a few times. The J gene is TRBJ1-1, the V gene TRBV4-1; D is unresolved. The ends were cut back, 0 bases at V and 1 base at J, with 6 bases in the middle. CDR3 length: 14 amino acids. Germline V CDR1 and CDR2: MGHRA, YSYEKL. CDR3 amino acids: CASSQDPGNTEAFF. For the CDR3, the DNA is TGCGCCAGCAGCCAAGATCCAGGGAACACTGAAGCTTTCTTT.

This chain joins TRBV28 and TRBJ2-3; 8 nucleotides align to TRBD1. The CDR3 loop spans 15 amino acids. Looked up from germline, CDR1 is MDHEN and CDR2 is SYDVKM. Losses at the gene ends were 6 bases for V and 0 bases for J; bases not matched to a gene: 5. The CDR3, as DNA: TGTGCCAGCAGCCAGACAGGGGCCAGCACAGATACGCAGTATTTT. This translates into CASSQTGASTDTQYF.

The V and J genes are TRBV11-2 and TRBJ2-7; tentative D call: TRBD1 (6 bases). The V and J ends lost 4 bases and 3 bases respectively, with 10 bases between them. This CDR3 spans 13 amino acids. CDR1 is SGHAT and CDR2 is FQNNGV in the germline V gene. In DNA, the CDR3 is TGTGCCAGCAGCTGGGACACCCTCTACGAGCAGTACTTC. Translating gives CASSWDTLYEQYF.

The chain combines TRBV25-1 with TRBJ2-6; 15 bases are a match to TRBD2. This CDR3 has 18 residues. CDR1 is MGHDK and CDR2 is SYGVNS in the germline V gene. The trim removed 4 bases at V and 4 bases at J, leaving 5 bases unmatched. The CDR3 DNA sequence: TGTGCCAGCAGTGCCGGACTAGCGGGAGGGCCGGGGGCCAACGTCCTGACTTTC. Amino acid sequence: CASSAGLAGGPGANVLTF.